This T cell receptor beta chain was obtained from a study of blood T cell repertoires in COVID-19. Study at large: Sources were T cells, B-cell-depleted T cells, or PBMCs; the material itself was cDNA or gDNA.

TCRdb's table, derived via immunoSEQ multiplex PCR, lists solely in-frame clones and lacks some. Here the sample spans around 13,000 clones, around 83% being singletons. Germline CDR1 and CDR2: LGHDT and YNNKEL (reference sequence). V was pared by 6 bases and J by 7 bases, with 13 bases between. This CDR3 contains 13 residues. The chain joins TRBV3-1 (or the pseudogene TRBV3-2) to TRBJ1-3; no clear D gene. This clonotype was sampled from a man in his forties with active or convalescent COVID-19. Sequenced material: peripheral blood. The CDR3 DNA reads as TGTGCCAGCAGTCCTCGCGGGCGGAACACCATATATTTT. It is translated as CASSPRGRNTIYF.